This T cell receptor beta chain appears in the sequencing data of a study of technical replicates of blood from several donors. TCRdb's copy holds only in-frame clones and misses some; the assay was immunoSEQ multiplex PCR. The table includes just over 55,000 clones, roughly 95% detected once. The CDR3 has 14 amino acids. CDR1 is MGHRA, CDR2 YSYEKL, per germline. V lost 4 bases to trimming and J lost 5 bases, with 14 bases between them. This sequence was found in a human donor in good health. Some clones in this sample may be carry-over from other donors' samples. The chain is built from TRBV4-1 and TRBJ2-5; maybe TRBD2 (5 bases). Sequences were obtained from PBMCs. The chain's CDR3 is CASSRLGLRETQYF. As DNA, the CDR3 is TGCGCCAGCAGCCGCCTCGGACTCCGGGAGACCCAGTACTTC.